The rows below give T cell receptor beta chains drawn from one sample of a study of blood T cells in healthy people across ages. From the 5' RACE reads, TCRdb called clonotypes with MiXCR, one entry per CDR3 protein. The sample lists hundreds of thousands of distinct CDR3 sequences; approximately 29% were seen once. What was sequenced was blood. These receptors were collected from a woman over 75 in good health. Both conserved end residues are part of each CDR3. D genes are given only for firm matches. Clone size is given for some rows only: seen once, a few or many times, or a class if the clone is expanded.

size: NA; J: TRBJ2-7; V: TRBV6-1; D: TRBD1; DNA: TGTGCCAGCAGTGCTCCGGGACAGCCCATCTACGAGCAGTACTTC; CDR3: CASSAPGQPIYEQYF
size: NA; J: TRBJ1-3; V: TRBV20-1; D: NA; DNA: TGCAGTGCTAGATCGGGGGCAGGGGATGGAAACACCATATATTTT; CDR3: CSARSGAGDGNTIYF
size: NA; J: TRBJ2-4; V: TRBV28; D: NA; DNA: TGTGCCAGCCGAGGGGGGACCCAAGGGGCCAAAAACATTCAGTACTTC; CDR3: CASRGGTQGAKNIQYF
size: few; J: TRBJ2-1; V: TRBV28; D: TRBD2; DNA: TGTGCCAGCGTAACGAGCGGGGGGTACAATGAGCAGTTCTTC; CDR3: CASVTSGGYNEQFF
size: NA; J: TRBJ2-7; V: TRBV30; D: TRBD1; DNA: TGTGCCTGGAGCGGAAGACAGGGGGCTGTCCACAAGCAGTACTTC; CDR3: CAWSGRQGAVHKQYF
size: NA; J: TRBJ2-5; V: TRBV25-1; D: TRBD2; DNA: TGTGCCAGCAGTGAGCGGGGGAGGATGGAGACCCAGTACTTC; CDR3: CASSERGRMETQYF
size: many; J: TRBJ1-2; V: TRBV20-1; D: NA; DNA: TGCAGTGCTCTATTTGGGGGGGACGGCTACACCTTC; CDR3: CSALFGGDGYTF
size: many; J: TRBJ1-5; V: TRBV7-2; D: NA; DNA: TGTGCCAGCAGCTTGGGGAAGCCGCCCCAGCATTTT; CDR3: CASSLGKPPQHF
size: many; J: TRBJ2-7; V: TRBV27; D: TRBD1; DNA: TGTGCCAGCATCCACGACCGTGGGACAGGGGGTCACGAGCAGTACTTC; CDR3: CASIHDRGTGGHEQYF
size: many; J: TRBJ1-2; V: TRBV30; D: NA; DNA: TGTGCCTGGTTCGGGGGCTATGGCTACACCTTC; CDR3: CAWFGGYGYTF
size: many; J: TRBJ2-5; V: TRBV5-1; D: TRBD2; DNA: TGCGCCAGCAGCCTAACTAGCGGGCCGTACCAAGAGACCCAGTACTTC; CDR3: CASSLTSGPYQETQYF
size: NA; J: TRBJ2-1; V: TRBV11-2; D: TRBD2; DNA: TGTGCCAGCAAACTCAGCGGGGGGATAAATGAGCAGTTCTTC; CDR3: CASKLSGGINEQFF
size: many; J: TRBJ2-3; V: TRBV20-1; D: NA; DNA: TGCAGTGCTAGAGATGCGGGGCCCCCGCAGTATTTT; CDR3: CSARDAGPPQYF
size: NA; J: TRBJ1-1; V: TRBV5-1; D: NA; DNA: TGCGCCAGCAGCCAGACATCCTTGGGGACTGAAGCTTTCTTT; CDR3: CASSQTSLGTEAFF
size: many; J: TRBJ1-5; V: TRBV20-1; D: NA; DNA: TGCAGTGCTAGAGATGATATGGGGCGCGGTCAGCCCCAGCATTTT; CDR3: CSARDDMGRGQPQHF
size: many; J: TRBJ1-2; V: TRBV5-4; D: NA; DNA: TGTGCCAGCAGCTCGCCGACAAGGCCTAACTATGGCTACACCTTC; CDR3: CASSSPTRPNYGYTF
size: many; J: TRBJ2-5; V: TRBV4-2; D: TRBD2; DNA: TGTGCCAGCAGCCAGCAAGCGACTAGCGGGGGGCGGGGAGAGACCCAGTACTTC; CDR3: CASSQQATSGGRGETQYF
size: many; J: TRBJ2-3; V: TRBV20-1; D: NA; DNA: TGCAGTGCTAGAGCTAGCGGCACAGATACGCAGTATTTT; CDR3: CSARASGTDTQYF
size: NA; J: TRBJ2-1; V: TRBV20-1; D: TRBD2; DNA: TGCAGTGCTGACCTAGCGGGGAGTCCCGGGAAGCAGTTCTTC; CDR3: CSADLAGSPGKQFF
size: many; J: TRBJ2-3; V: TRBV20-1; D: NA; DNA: TGCAGTGCTAGCGTGTCGGGGAGCACAGATACGCAGTATTTT; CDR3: CSASVSGSTDTQYF
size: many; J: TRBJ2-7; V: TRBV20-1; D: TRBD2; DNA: TGCAGTGCTAGAGATCCGGCTAGCGGGGGTTCCTACGAGCAGTACTTC; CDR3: CSARDPASGGSYEQYF
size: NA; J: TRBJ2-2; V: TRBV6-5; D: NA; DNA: TGTGCCAGCAGTTACTCTTTAATGCCTAGCATGGTGAACACCGGGGAGCTGTTTTTT; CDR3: CASSYSLMPSMVNTGELFF
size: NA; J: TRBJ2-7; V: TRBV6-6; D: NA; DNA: TGTGCCTGCAGTCCCCGCTCCTCGGGCGAGCAGTACTTC; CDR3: CACSPRSSGEQYF
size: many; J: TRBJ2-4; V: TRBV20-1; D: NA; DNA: TGCAGTGGAGAGGGATCGCGGGGGCGAGCCAAAAACATTCAGTACTTC; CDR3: CSGEGSRGRAKNIQYF
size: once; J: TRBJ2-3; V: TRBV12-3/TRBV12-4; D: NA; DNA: TGTGCCAGCACCACTGGAGGGGGATCAGATACGGAATATTTT; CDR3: CASTTGGGSDTEYF
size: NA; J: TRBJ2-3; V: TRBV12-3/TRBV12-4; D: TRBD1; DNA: TGTGCCAGCAGTTCTCGGACAGGGGGCACAGATGCGCAGTATTTT; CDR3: CASSSRTGGTDAQYF
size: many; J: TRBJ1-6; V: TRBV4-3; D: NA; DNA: TGCGCCAGCAGCGTCCAACTAGGGAGGGATTCACCCCTCCACTTT; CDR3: CASSVQLGRDSPLHF
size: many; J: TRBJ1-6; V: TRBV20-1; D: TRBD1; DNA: TGCAGTGCTCGTGTTGGGCAGGGGGCGAATTCACCCCTCCACTTT; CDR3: CSARVGQGANSPLHF
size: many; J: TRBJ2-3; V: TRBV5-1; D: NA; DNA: TGCGCCAGCAGCCGGGACACGACTAGCACAGATACGCAGTATTTT; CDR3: CASSRDTTSTDTQYF
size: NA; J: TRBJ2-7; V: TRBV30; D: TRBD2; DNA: TGTGCCTGGGGGACTAGCGGAACCTACGAGCAGTACTTC; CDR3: CAWGTSGTYEQYF
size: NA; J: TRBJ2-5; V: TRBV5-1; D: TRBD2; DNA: TGCGCCAGCAGCTTGGTAGTGACTAGCGGCCCCTCCTACAATGGGCAGTACTTC; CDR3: CASSLVVTSGPSYNGQYF
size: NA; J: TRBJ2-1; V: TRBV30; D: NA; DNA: TGTGCCTGGAGTAGAACAGGGAGGGTATCCTACAATGAGCAGTTCTTC; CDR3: CAWSRTGRVSYNEQFF
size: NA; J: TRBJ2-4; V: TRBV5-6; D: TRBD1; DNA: TGTGCCAGCAGCTTGTCAGGACAGGGACACATTCAGTACTTC; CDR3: CASSLSGQGHIQYF
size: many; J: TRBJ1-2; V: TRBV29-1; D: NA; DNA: TGCAGCGTTGTCCAGGGTACACATGGCTACACCTTC; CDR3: CSVVQGTHGYTF
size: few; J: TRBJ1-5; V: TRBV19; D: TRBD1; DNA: TGTGCCAGTAGTATAGACGCGACAGGGGGCAATCAGCCCCAGCATTTT; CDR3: CASSIDATGGNQPQHF
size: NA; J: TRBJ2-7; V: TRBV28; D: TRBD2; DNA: TGTGCCAGCAGCTCCGGACTAGCGGGAGCTTCCTACGAGCAGTACTTC; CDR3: CASSSGLAGASYEQYF
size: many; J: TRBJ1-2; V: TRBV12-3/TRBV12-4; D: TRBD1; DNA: TGTGCCAGCAGTGGGACAGGGGTCTATTCCATGGGCTACACCTTC; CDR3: CASSGTGVYSMGYTF
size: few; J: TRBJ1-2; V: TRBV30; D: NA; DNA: TGTGCCTGGAGTGAACGCAGCGACTATGGCTACACCTTC; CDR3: CAWSERSDYGYTF
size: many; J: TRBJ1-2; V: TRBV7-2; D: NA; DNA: TGTGCCAGCAGCTGGGGGCCGACAGCGGGGAACTATGGCTACACCTTC; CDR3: CASSWGPTAGNYGYTF
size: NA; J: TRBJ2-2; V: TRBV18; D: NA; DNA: TGTGCCAGCTCACCACAGGGCTGGAACACCGGGGAGCTGTTTTTT; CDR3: CASSPQGWNTGELFF
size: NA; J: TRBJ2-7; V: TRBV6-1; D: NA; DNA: TGTGCCAGCAGTGAGACAGGCCTCTCCTACGAGCAGTACTTC; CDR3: CASSETGLSYEQYF
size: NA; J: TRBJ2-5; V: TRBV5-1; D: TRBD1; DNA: TGCGCCAGCAGCTTTGGACAGGGTGAAGAGACCCAGTACTTC; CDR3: CASSFGQGEETQYF
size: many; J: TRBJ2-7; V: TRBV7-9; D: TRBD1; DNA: TGTGCCAGCAGTTCGACAGGGAACCCCTACGAGCAGTACTTC; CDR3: CASSSTGNPYEQYF